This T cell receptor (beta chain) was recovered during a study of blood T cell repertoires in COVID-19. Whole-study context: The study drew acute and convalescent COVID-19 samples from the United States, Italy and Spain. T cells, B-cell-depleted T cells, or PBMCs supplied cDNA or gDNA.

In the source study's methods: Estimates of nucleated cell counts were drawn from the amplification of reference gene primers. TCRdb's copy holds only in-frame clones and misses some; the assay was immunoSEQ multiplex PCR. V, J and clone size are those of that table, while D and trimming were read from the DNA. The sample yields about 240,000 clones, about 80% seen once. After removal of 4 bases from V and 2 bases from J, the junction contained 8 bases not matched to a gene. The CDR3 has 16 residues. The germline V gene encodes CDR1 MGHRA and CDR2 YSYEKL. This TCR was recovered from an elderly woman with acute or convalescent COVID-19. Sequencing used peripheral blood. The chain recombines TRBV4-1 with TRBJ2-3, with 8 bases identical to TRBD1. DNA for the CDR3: TGCGCCAGCAGCCGTCGACAGGGGACCCCCACAGATACGCAGTATTTT. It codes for CASSRRQGTPTDTQYF.